These 21 T cell receptor beta chains share one sample of origin, sequenced in a study of cytomegalovirus exposure and HLA in healthy donors. Primers: 60 Vbeta forward and 13 Jbeta reverse. Only in-frame clones appear in the TCRdb table, and some are missing; sequencing was by immunoSEQ multiplex PCR. The sample has 100,000 or so clones, 70% to 75% seen once; the top ten hold 1% to 1.5%. Sequenced input: PBMCs. The source of these receptors is a man aged 40-49 years in good health and CMV-seronegative.

This clone has only a few counts. The chain carries TRBV6-4 and TRBJ2-2; 8 nucleotides agree with TRBD2. Germline loops: CDR1 MRHNA, CDR2 SNTAGT. The CDR3 totals 15 residues. V trimming: 4 bases; J trimming: 4 bases; junction bases outside the gene matches: 5. The chain's CDR3 is CASSVAAGGTGELFF. The DNA for the CDR3 is TGTGCCAGCAGTGTGGCGGCGGGGGGCACCGGGGAGCTGTTTTTT.

This clone was seen a handful of times. The gene calls are TRBV19 and TRBJ1-5, with D hard to call. The V and J ends lost 3 bases and 5 bases respectively, with 8 bases between them. Germline CDR1 and CDR2: LNHDA and SQIVND (reference sequence). The CDR3 spans 13 residues. CDR3 in DNA: TGTGCCAGTAGTATGCCAGGCTATCAGCCCCAGCATTTT. It specifies CASSMPGYQPQHF.

This chain uses TRBV9 with TRBJ2-6; D is unclear. The germline CDR1 and CDR2 sequences are SGDLS and YYNGEE. The V gene lost 4 bases and the J gene lost 0 bases, with 11 bases spanning the gap. The CDR3 runs to 16 residues. The CDR3 DNA sequence: TGTGCCAGCAGCATACGCCACAGCTCTGGGGCCAACGTCCTGACTTTC. This gives the protein CASSIRHSSGANVLTF.

The rearrangement links TRBV2 to TRBJ1-2; maybe TRBD1 (6 bases). The CDR3 has 12 amino acids. V lost 5 bases, J lost 6 bases, and 10 bases lay in between. Germline V CDR1 and CDR2: SNHLY, FYNNEI. CDR3 in amino acids: CASSPQGNGYTF. The CDR3 bases are TGTGCCAGCAGTCCTCAGGGGAATGGCTACACCTTC.

A few counts support this clone. J is TRBJ2-5 and V is TRBV4-1; 7 nucleotides agree with TRBD2. Germline CDR1 MGHRA, CDR2 YSYEKL. The J segment lost 1 base and the V segment lost 0 bases, leaving 5 bases of the junction unmatched. CDR3 length: 16 residues. The CDR3 spells CASSQEWLAAQETQYF. CDR3 nucleotide sequence: TGCGCCAGCAGCCAAGAATGGCTAGCGGCCCAAGAGACCCAGTACTTC.

The chain links TRBV14 to TRBJ2-7; D unclear. The CDR3 is 13 amino acids. Trimming took off 4 bases at V and 3 bases at J, with 10 bases between the two ends. Per the germline V gene, CDR1 is SGHDN and CDR2 is FVKESK. CDR3 nucleotides: TGTGCCAGCAGCCTCGTGGGCCTCTACGAGCAGTACTTC. Amino acid sequence: CASSLVGLYEQYF. The variable domain in full, with the rest retrieved from reference TRBV14 and TRBJ2-7, is EAGVTQFPSHSVIEKGQTVTLRCDPISGHDNLYWYRRVMGKEIKFLLHFVKESKQDESGMPNNRFLAERTGGTYSTLKVQPAELEDSGVYFCASSLVGLYEQYFGPGTRLTVT.

V usage is TRBV6-6 and J usage is TRBJ1-1; D is ambiguous. Trimming shortened V by 5 bases and J by 5 bases, and 12 bases separated the two germline ends. Germline-derived CDR1 and CDR2 are MNHNY and SVGAGI (reference sequence). The CDR3 loop spans 13 amino acids. In DNA, the CDR3 is TGTGCCAGCAGTGATTATACTGGTACTGAAGCTTTCTTT. Amino acids: CASSDYTGTEAFF.

The chain carries TRBV28 and TRBJ2-7; weak D call: TRBD1 (6 bases). This CDR3 is built from 16 residues. Per the germline V gene, CDR1 is MDHEN and CDR2 is SYDVKM. V was trimmed by 3 bases and J by 7 bases, leaving 22 bases between them. The CDR3 is CASSFVSGQRSSEQYF. The CDR3 DNA reads as TGTGCCAGCAGTTTCGTCTCGGGACAAAGGTCCTCTGAGCAGTACTTC.

This clone has a single count. The rearrangement links TRBV7-8 to TRBJ1-2; 7 bases match TRBD1. Germline loops: CDR1 SGHVS, CDR2 FQNEAQ. This CDR3 comprises 15 residues. Unmatched junction bases numbered 5, after V lost 2 bases and J lost 2 bases. CDR3 amino acids: CASSLNDRANYGYTF. CDR3 coding DNA: TGTGCCAGCAGCTTAAACGACAGGGCGAACTATGGCTACACCTTC.

As regards this clone: The sample carries other DNA sequences with the same CDR3. The rearrangement links TRBV27 to TRBJ2-1; the D is unclear. Trimming stripped 4 bases from V and 0 bases from J, with 7 bases between. Germline V gives CDR1 MNHEY, CDR2 SMNVEV (reference sequence). The CDR3 consists of 14 residues. In DNA form, the CDR3 reads TGTGCCAGCAGTTCCTCCTTCTCCTACAATGAGCAGTTCTTC. The encoded protein is CASSSSFSYNEQFF.

J is TRBJ2-7 and V is TRBV5-1; D unclear. This CDR3 is 13 amino acids long. Germline V CDR1 and CDR2: SGHRS, YFSETQ. Trimming removed 1 base at V and 1 base at J, with 6 bases between. As DNA, the CDR3 is TGCGCCAGCAGCTTGAGCCCTTCCTACGAGCAGTACTTC. This codes for CASSLSPSYEQYF.

The chain recombines TRBV7-2 with TRBJ2-1; 9 bases map to TRBD2. The V gene's germline CDR1 is SGHTA and CDR2 FQGNSA. Trimming cost V 3 bases and J 1 base; bases outside gene matches: 4. The CDR3 totals 16 residues. The CDR3 DNA sequence: TGTGCCAGCAGCTTTCTAGCGGGGACATCCTACAATGAGCAGTTCTTC. Amino acids: CASSFLAGTSYNEQFF.

V is TRBV4-2 and J is TRBJ2-5; TRBD2 matches 7 bases. Gene TRBJ2-7 matches the end of the DNA better, so the J call may be wrong. Germline assignment: CDR1 LGHNA and CDR2 YNFKEQ. The CDR3 runs 14 residues. CDR3 in DNA: TGTGCCAGCGCCACTAGCGTCAGCTCCTACGAGCAGTACTTC. Encoded protein: CASATSVSSYEQYF.

The V and J genes are TRBV10-2 and TRBJ2-7; 10 bases agree with TRBD2. The germline gives CDR1 WSHSY, CDR2 SAAADI. The CDR3 contains 15 residues. The ends lost 0 bases at V and 4 bases at J; junction bases unmatched: 3. The CDR3 DNA reads as TGCGCCAGCAGTGAGTCGCTAGCGGGAGTGTACGAGCAGTACTTC. Its protein is CASSESLAGVYEQYF.

The chain employs TRBV5-5 and TRBJ2-5; tentative D call: TRBD1 (6 bases). This CDR3 is 16 amino acids long. Per germline, CDR1 SGHKS and CDR2 YYEKEE (reference sequence). Trimming shortened V by 5 bases and J by 2 bases, and 19 bases separated the two germline ends. The CDR3 sequence: CASRPTWTATQETQYF. Here the CDR3 DNA reads TGTGCCAGCAGACCGACCTGGACAGCGACTCAAGAGACCCAGTACTTC.

The chain has TRBV9 and TRBJ1-4, with TRBD1 identical over 9 bases. Looked up from germline, CDR1 is SGDLS and CDR2 is YYNGEE. J was trimmed by 8 bases and V by 0 bases; bases with no gene match: 5. The CDR3 contains 15 residues. CDR3 sequence: CASSVGTGEKEKLFF. As DNA, the CDR3 is TGTGCCAGCAGCGTAGGGACAGGGGAGAAGGAAAAACTGTTTTTT.

The chain combines TRBV5-6 with TRBJ2-5, with 9 positions matching TRBD1. J lost 4 bases, V lost 0 bases, and 4 bases had no gene match. Germline values: CDR1 SGHDT, CDR2 YYEEEE. CDR3 length equals 15 residues. The CDR3 DNA follows: TGTGCCAGCAGCTTGGCCCCGACAGGGGGAGAGACCCAGTACTTC. Translated: CASSLAPTGGETQYF.

The chain joins TRBV29-1 to TRBJ2-2, with a possible D match to TRBD2 (5 bases). The CDR3 has 14 amino acids. CDR1 and CDR2 from the germline V gene are SQVTM and ANQGSEA. The germline V and J ends were trimmed by 1 base and 5 bases, with 11 bases remaining between them. The CDR3 here is CSVEGGSRTGELFF. CDR3 sequence (DNA): TGCAGCGTTGAAGGCGGGTCTAGGACCGGGGAGCTGTTTTTT.

The chain links TRBV2 to TRBJ2-2, with 11 bases fitting TRBD2. The germline gives CDR1 SNHLY, CDR2 FYNNEI. V gave up 6 bases and J gave up 3 bases; unmatched junction bases: 6. This CDR3 region has 16 residues. CDR3 DNA: TGTGCCAGCAGCTTTAGCGGGGGGGCTGACACCGGGGAGCTGTTTTTT. It translates to CASSFSGGADTGELFF.

This chain connects TRBV30 to TRBJ2-1; the match to TRBD2 covers 9 bases. Looked up from germline, CDR1 is GTSNPN and CDR2 is SVGIG (reference sequence). The CDR3 contains 18 residues. V lost 0 bases to trimming and J lost 1 base; unmatched junction nucleotides: 10. The CDR3, as DNA: TGTGCCTGGAGTGTACTGCCAGGGCGGGAGGGTTCCTACAATGAGCAGTTCTTC. Amino acids: CAWSVLPGREGSYNEQFF. The complete variable domain, with remaining parts taken from reference TRBV30 and TRBJ2-1, reads SQTIHQWPATLVQPVGSPLSLECTVEGTSNPNLYWYRQAAGRGLQLLFYSVGIGQISSEVPQNLSASRPQDRQFILSSKKLLLSDSGFYLCAWSVLPGREGSYNEQFFGPGTRLTVL.

The sample holds a few counts of this clone. V usage is TRBV5-1 and J usage is TRBJ2-7, with TRBD1 matching over 7 bases. The CDR3 has 13 amino acids. Germline V lookup: CDR1 SGHRS, CDR2 YFSETQ. V lost 4 bases and J lost 3; bases outside the gene matches: 4. The CDR3: CASSRGGFYEQYF. As DNA, the CDR3 is TGCGCCAGCAGCCGAGGGGGCTTCTACGAGCAGTACTTC.